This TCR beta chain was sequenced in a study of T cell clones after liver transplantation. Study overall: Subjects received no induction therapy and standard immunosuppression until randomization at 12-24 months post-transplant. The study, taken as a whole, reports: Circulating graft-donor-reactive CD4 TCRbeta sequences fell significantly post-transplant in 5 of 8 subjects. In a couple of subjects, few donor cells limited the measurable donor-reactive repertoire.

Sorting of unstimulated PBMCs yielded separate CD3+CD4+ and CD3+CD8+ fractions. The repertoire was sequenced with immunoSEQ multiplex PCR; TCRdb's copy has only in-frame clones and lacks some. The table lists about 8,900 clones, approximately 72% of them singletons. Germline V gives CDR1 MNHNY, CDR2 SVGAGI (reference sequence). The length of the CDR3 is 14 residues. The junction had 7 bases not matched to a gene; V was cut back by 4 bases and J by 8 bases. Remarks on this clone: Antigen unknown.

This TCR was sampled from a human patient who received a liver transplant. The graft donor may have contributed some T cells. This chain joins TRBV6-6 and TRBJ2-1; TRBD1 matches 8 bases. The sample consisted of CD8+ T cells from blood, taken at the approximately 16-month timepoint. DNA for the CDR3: TGTGCCAGCAGTTCCTCCCCGACAGGGGATGAGCAGTTCTTC. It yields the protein CASSSSPTGDEQFF.